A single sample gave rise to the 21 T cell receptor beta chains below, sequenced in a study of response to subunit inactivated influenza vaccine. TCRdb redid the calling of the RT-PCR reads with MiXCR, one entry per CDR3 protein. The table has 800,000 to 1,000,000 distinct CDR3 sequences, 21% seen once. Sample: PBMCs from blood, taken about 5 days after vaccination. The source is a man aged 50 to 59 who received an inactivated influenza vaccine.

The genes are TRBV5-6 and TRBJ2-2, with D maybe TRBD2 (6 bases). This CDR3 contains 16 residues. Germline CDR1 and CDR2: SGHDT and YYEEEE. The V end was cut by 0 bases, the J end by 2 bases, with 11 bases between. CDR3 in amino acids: CASSLVADLNTGELFF. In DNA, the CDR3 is TGTGCCAGCAGCTTGGTAGCGGACCTTAACACCGGGGAGCTGTTTTTT.

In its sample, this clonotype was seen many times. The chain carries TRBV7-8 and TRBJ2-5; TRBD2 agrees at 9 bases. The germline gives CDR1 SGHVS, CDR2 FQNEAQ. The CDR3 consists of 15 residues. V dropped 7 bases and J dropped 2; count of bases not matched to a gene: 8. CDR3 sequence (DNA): TGTGCCAGCATCAACCTAGCGGGATCTCAAGAGACCCAGTACTTC. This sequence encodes CASINLAGSQETQYF. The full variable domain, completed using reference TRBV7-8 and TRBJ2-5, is GAGVSQSPRYKVAKRGQDVALRCDPISGHVSLFWYQQALGQGPEFLTYFQNEAQLDKSGLPSDRFFAERPEGSVSTLKIQRTQQEDSAVYLCASINLAGSQETQYFGPGTRLLVL.

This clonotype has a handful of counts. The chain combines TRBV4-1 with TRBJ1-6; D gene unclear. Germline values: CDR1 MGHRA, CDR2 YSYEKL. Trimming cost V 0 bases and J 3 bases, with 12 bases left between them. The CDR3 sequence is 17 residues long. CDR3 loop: CASSQDLRRDYNSPLHF. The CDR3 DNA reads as TGCGCCAGCAGCCAAGACCTCCGGAGGGACTATAATTCACCCCTCCACTTT.

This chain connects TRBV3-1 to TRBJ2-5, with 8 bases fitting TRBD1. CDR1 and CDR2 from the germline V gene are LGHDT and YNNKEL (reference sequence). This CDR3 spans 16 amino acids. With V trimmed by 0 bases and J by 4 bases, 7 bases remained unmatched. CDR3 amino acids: CASSQDNWTGRETQYF. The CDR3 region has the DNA TGTGCCAGCAGCCAAGATAACTGGACAGGGAGAGAGACCCAGTACTTC.

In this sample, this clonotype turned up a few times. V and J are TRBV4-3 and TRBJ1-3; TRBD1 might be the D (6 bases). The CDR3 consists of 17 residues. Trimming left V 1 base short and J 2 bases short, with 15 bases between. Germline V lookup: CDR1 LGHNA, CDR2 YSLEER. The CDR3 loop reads CASSQGKGGSAGNTIYF. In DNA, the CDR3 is TGCGCCAGCAGCCAAGGGAAGGGGGGAAGCGCTGGAAACACCATATATTTT.

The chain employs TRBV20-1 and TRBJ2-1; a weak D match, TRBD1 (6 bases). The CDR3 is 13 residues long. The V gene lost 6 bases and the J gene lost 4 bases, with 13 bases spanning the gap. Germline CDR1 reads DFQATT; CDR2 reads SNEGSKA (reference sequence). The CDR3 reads CSATGTFYNEQFF. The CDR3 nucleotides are TGCAGTGCCACCGGGACATTTTACAATGAGCAGTTCTTC.

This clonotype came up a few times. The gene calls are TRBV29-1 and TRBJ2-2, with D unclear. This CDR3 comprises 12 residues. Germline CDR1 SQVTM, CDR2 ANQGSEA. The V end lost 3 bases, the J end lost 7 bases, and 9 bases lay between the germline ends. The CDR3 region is CSVDMGNGELFF. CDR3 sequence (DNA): TGCAGCGTTGATATGGGGAACGGGGAGCTGTTTTTT.

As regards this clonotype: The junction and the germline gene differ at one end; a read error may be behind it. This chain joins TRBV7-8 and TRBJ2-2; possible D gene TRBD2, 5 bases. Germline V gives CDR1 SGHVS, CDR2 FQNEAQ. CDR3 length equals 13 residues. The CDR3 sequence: CASIRAWAGEPFF. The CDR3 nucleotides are TGTGCCAGCATCCGGGCGTGGGCCGGGGAGCCGTTTTTT.

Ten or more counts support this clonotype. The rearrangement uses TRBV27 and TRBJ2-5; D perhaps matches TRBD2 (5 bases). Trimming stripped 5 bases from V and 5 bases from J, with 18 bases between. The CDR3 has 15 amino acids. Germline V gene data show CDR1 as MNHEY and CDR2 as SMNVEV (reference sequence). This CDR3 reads CASSGVRSRTETQYF. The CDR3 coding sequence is TGTGCCAGCAGTGGTGTCAGGAGTCGGACTGAGACCCAGTACTTC.

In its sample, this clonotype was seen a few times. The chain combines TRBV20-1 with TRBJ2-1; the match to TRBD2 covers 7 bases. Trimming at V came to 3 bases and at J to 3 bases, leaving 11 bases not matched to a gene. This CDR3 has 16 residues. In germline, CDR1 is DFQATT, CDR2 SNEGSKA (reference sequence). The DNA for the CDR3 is TGCAGTGCTAGTCGTAGGGCTAGCGGATACTACAATGAGCAGTTCTTC. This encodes CSASRRASGYYNEQFF.

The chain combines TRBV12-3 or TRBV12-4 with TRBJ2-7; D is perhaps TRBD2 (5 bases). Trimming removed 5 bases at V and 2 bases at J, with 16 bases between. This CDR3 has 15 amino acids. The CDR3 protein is CASSPVEVGPYEQYF. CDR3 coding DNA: TGTGCCAGCAGTCCCGTGGAGGTCGGCCCCTACGAGCAGTACTTC.

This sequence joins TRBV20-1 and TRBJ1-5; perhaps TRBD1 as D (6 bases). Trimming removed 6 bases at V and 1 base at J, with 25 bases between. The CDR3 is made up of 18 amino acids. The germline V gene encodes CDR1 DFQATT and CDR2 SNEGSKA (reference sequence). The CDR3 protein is CSAPSNYRDISSNQPQHF. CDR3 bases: TGCAGTGCCCCGTCGAACTACCGGGACATCAGCAGCAATCAGCCCCAGCATTTT.

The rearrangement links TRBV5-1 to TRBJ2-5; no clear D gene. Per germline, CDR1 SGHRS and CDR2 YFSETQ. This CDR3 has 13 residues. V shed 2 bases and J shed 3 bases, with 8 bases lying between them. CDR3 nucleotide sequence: TGCGCCAGCAGCTTTACAAGGGAAGAGACCCAGTACTTC. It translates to CASSFTREETQYF.

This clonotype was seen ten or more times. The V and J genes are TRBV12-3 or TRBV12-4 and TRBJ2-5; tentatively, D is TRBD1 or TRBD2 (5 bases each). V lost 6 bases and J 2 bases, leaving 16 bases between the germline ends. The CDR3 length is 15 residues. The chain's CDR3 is CASRDPGRTQETQYF. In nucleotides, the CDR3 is TGTGCCAGCAGGGACCCGGGACGGACACAAGAGACCCAGTACTTC.

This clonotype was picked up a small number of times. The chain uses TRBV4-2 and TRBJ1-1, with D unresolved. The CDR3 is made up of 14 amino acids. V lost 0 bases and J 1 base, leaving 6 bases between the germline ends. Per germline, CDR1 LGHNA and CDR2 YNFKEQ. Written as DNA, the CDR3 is TGTGCCAGCAGCCAAGAGAGAGGGAACACTGAAGCTTTCTTT. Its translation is CASSQERGNTEAFF.

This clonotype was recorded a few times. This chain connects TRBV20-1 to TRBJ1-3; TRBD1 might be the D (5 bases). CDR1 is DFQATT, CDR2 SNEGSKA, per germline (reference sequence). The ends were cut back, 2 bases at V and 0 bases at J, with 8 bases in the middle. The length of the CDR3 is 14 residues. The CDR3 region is CSARFQGSGNTIYF. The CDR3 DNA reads TGCAGTGCTAGATTCCAGGGCTCTGGAAACACCATATATTTT.

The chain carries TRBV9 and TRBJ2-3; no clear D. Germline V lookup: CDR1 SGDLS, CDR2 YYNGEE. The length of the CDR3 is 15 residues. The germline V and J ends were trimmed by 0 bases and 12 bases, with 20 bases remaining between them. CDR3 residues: CASSVAEPSQGHQYF. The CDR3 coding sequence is TGTGCCAGCAGCGTAGCGGAGCCGAGTCAAGGCCACCAGTATTTT. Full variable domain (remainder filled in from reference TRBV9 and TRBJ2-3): DSGVTQTPKHLITATGQRVTLRCSPRSGDLSVYWYQQSLDQGLQFLIQYYNGEERAKGNILERFSAQQFPDLHSELNLSSLELGDSALYFCASSVAEPSQGHQYFGPGTRLTVL.

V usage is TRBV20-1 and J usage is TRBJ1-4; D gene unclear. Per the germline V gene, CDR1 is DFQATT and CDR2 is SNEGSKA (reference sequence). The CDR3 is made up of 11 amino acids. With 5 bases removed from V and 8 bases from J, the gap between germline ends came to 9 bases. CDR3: CSAPAREKLFF. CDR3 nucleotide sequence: TGCAGTGCTCCGGCTCGGGAAAAACTGTTTTTT.

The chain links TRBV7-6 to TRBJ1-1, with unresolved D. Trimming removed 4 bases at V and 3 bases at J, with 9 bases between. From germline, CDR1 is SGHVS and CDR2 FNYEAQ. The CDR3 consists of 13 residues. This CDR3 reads CASSSRLDTEAFF. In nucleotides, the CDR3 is TGTGCCAGCAGCTCGCGTCTGGACACTGAAGCTTTCTTT.

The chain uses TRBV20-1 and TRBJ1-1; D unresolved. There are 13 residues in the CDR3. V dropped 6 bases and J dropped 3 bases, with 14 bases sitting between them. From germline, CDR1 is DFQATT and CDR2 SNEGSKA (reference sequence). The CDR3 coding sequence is TGCAGTGCCCCCCTCAGTGGGCACACTGAAGCTTTCTTT. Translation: CSAPLSGHTEAFF.

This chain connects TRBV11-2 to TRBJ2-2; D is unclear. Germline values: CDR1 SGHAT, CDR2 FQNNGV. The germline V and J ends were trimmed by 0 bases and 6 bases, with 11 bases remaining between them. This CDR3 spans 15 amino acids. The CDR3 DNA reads TGTGCCAGCAGCTTAGAACCAAGTTTACCCGGGGAGCTGTTTTTT. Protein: CASSLEPSLPGELFF.